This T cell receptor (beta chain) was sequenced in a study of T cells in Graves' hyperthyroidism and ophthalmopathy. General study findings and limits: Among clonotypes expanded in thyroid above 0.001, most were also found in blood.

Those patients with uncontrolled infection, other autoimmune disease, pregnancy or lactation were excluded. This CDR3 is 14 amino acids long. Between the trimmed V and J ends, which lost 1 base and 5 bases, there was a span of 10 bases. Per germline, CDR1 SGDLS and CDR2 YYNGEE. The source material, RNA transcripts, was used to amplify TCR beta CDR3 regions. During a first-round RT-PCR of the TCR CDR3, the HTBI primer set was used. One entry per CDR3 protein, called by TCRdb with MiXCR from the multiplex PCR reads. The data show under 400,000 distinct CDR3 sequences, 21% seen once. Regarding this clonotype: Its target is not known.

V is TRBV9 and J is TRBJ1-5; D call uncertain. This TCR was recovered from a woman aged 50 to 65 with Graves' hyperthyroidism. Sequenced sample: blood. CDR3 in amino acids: CASSVSTADQPQHF. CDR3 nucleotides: TGTGCCAGCAGCGTATCTACCGCAGATCAGCCCCAGCATTTT.